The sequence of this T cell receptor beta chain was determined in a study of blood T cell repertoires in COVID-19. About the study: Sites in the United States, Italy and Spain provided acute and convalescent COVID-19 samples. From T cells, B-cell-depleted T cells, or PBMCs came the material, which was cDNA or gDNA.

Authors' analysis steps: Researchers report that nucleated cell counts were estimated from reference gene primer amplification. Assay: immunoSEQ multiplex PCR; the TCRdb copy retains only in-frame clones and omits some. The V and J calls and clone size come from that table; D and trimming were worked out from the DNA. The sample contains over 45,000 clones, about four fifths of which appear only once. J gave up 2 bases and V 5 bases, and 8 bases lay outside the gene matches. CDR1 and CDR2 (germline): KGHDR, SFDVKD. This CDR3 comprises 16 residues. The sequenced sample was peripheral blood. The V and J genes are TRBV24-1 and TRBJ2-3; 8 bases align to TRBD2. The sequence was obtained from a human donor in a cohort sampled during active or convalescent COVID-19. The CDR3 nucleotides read TGTGCCACCAGTGGGGCCGGAGCGGGGGACACAGATACGCAGTATTTT. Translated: CATSGAGAGDTDTQYF.